The 31 T cell receptor beta chains listed next were all sequenced from one sample in a study of T cell responses to AZD1222 COVID-19 vaccine. Sequenced by immunoSEQ multiplex PCR; TCRdb stores in-frame clones only, minus some. The repertoire holds about 92,000 clones, with roughly 90% as singletons. Sequencing used peripheral blood, obtained on day 0 of AZD1222 vaccination. The receptors originated from an adult in good health.

The J gene is TRBJ1-2, the V gene TRBV4-3; D is undetermined. Trimming pared 0 bases from V and 4 bases from J, leaving 21 bases between. Germline-derived CDR1 and CDR2 are LGHNA and YSLEER. The CDR3 sequence is 18 residues long. For the CDR3, the DNA is TGCGCCAGCAGCCAAGAATCCAACAGCCACAACGGTATCTATGGCTACACCTTC. Translating it yields CASSQESNSHNGIYGYTF.

This chain links TRBV4-1 with TRBJ1-2; 7 nucleotides line up with TRBD1. This CDR3 comprises 15 residues. Germline V gene sequence: CDR1 MGHRA, CDR2 YSYEKL. V was clipped by 1 base and J by 4 bases; unmatched bases: 6. In nucleotides, the CDR3 is TGCGCCAGCAGCCAAGTAGGGGGCGCATCCTATGGCTACACCTTC. Its protein product is CASSQVGGASYGYTF.

The chain couples TRBV14 to TRBJ1-2; 11 nucleotides line up with TRBD1. The CDR3 extends over 17 amino acids. J was trimmed by 7 bases and V by 1 base; bases with no gene match: 11. Germline loops: CDR1 SGHDN, CDR2 FVKESK. The DNA for the CDR3 is TGTGCCAGCAGCCAAGTGAGGACAGGGGGCGCGAGGACTGGCTACACCTTC. As protein: CASSQVRTGGARTGYTF.

V and J are TRBV13 and TRBJ1-4; 9 bases line up with TRBD1. V gave up 0 bases and J gave up 8 bases; unmatched junction bases: 13. The CDR3 is made up of 18 amino acids. CDR1 and CDR2 (germline): PRHDT, FYEKMQ (reference sequence). The CDR3 bases are TGTGCCAGCAGCTTAGGCGCGGGACAGGGAGGGTTTAGCGAAAAACTGTTTTTT. Protein: CASSLGAGQGGFSEKLFF.

The chain links TRBV5-1 to TRBJ2-2; TRBD1 matches at 10 bases. Germline lookup yields CDR1 SGHRS and CDR2 YFSETQ. CDR3 length equals 14 residues. The junction had 3 bases not matched to a gene; V was cut back by 4 bases and J by 6 bases. The CDR3 spells CASSRDRGPGELFF. DNA of the CDR3: TGCGCCAGCAGCCGGGACAGGGGACCCGGGGAGCTGTTTTTT.

This clone was recorded once. This sequence joins TRBV10-3 and TRBJ2-2; D uncertain. The CDR3 spans 12 residues. The V gene lost 7 bases and the J gene lost 8 bases, with 11 bases spanning the gap. From germline, CDR1 is ENHRY and CDR2 SYGVKD. The CDR3, as DNA: TGTGCCATCAATTCCAGGCTGGGGGAGCTGTTTTTT. It is translated as CAINSRLGELFF.

This sequence joins TRBV19 and TRBJ1-5, with TRBD1 matching over 8 bases. Germline V gene sequence: CDR1 LNHDA, CDR2 SQIVND (reference sequence). The CDR3 contains 16 residues. Trimming cost V 9 bases and J 3 bases; bases outside gene matches: 13. CDR3 region: CASSSPGGANNQPQHF. As DNA, the CDR3 is TGTGCCAGCAGTTCCCCAGGGGGCGCTAACAATCAGCCCCAGCATTTT.

This clone has more than one count but fewer than ten. The chain has TRBV6-5 and TRBJ2-2; D possibly uses TRBD1 or TRBD2 (5 bases each). The V end lost 7 bases, the J end lost 4 bases, and 16 bases lay between the germline ends. The CDR3 consists of 15 residues. Germline assignment: CDR1 MNHEY and CDR2 SVGAGI. In DNA, the CDR3 is TGTGCCAGCACCCCCGACAGCGGAGGCACCGGGGAGCTGTTTTTT. This encodes CASTPDSGGTGELFF.

This chain uses TRBV10-3 with TRBJ2-3; TRBD2 agrees at 8 bases. The CDR3 is 16 residues long. V lost 5 bases, J lost 4 bases, and 11 bases stayed unmatched. Germline values: CDR1 ENHRY, CDR2 SYGVKD. In DNA form, the CDR3 reads TGTGCCATCAGTAAGACTAGCGTGGGAGGGTCAGATACGCAGTATTTT. Residues: CAISKTSVGGSDTQYF.

The chain uses TRBV30 and TRBJ1-1; no firm D call. V was pared by 5 bases and J by 3 bases, with 16 bases between. This CDR3 region has 14 residues. Germline assignment: CDR1 GTSNPN and CDR2 SVGIG (reference sequence). In nucleotides, the CDR3 is TGTGCCTGGGGTCCCGTTCTCGCCGACACTGAAGCTTTCTTT. Protein product: CAWGPVLADTEAFF.

CDR3 loop: CASSSGGEQYF. CDR3 coding DNA: TGTGCCAGCAGTTCAGGGGGCGAGCAGTACTTC. The chain employs TRBV27 and TRBJ2-7, with 7 nucleotides matching TRBD1. Germline CDR1 MNHEY, CDR2 SMNVEV (reference sequence). The CDR3 extends over 11 amino acids. Trimming removed 4 bases from V and 6 bases from J; junction bases left unmatched: 0.

CDR3 sequence reads: CASSSTSRTLNYGYTF. DNA for the CDR3: TGTGCCAGTAGTTCCACTTCCAGGACTCTTAACTATGGCTACACCTTC. This chain links TRBV19 with TRBJ1-2; D uncertain. Germline-derived CDR1 and CDR2 are LNHDA and SQIVND (reference sequence). CDR3 length: 16 amino acids. The ends were cut back, 5 bases at V and 1 base at J, with 17 bases in the middle.

The chain joins TRBV2 to TRBJ2-7; D is undetermined. Per the germline V gene, CDR1 is SNHLY and CDR2 is FYNNEI. The CDR3 covers 13 residues. The V gene lost 4 bases and the J gene lost 0 bases, with 7 bases spanning the gap. The CDR3 sequence is CASSGWVSYEQYF. The CDR3 DNA reads TGTGCCAGCAGTGGGTGGGTCTCCTACGAGCAGTACTTC.

The chain combines TRBV9 with TRBJ2-6; D is possibly TRBD1 or TRBD2 (5 bases each). The CDR3 runs 17 residues. V was cut by 1 base and J by 0 bases, with 11 bases left in between. Germline lookup yields CDR1 SGDLS and CDR2 YYNGEE. As DNA, the CDR3 is TGTGCCAGCAGCGTATGGGACCGCAGCTCTGGGGCCAACGTCCTGACTTTC. Protein sequence: CASSVWDRSSGANVLTF.

The V gene is TRBV30, the J gene TRBJ1-3; D call uncertain. Trimming stripped 1 base from V and 0 bases from J, with 13 bases between. The CDR3 has 16 amino acids. Germline CDR1 is GTSNPN and CDR2 is SVGIG (reference sequence). The CDR3 nucleotides are TGTGCCTGGAGTGGAGCGGGTTTCGGCTCTGGAAACACCATATATTTT. Protein: CAWSGAGFGSGNTIYF.

V and J are TRBV7-2 and TRBJ2-5, with 9 bases fitting TRBD1. Germline loops: CDR1 SGHTA, CDR2 FQGNSA. The CDR3 sequence is 14 residues long. Unmatched junction bases numbered 6, after V lost 4 bases and J lost 6 bases. DNA of the CDR3: TGTGCCAGCAGCTCTGGGACAGGGTCGAAGACCCAGTACTTC. Translation gives CASSSGTGSKTQYF.

The rearrangement joins TRBV28 to TRBJ1-1; D is perhaps TRBD1 (5 bases). Germline-derived CDR1 and CDR2 are MDHEN and SYDVKM. CDR3 size: 15 residues. Trimming stripped 3 bases from V and 1 base from J, with 12 bases between. The CDR3 protein is CASSLLGTENTEAFF. The CDR3 nucleotides read TGTGCCAGCAGTTTGCTTGGGACGGAGAACACTGAAGCTTTCTTT.

The V and J genes are TRBV29-1 and TRBJ2-3; 7 bases are shared with TRBD1. Germline trimming cut 7 bases from V and 8 bases from J; bases unmatched to any gene: 18. The CDR3 sequence is 15 residues long. Germline CDR1 and CDR2: SQVTM and ANQGSEA. CDR3: CSASVGQSTDSTQYF. The CDR3 DNA sequence: TGCAGCGCCTCTGTGGGACAGTCCACAGATAGTACGCAGTATTTT.

The rearrangement joins TRBV5-1 to TRBJ1-5, with D perhaps TRBD1 (5 bases). This CDR3 contains 14 residues. The V end was cut by 3 bases, the J end by 4 bases, with 11 bases between. Per the germline V gene, CDR1 is SGHRS and CDR2 is YFSETQ. The CDR3 sequence is CASSYSGGNQPQHF. CDR3 nucleotide sequence: TGCGCCAGCAGCTACAGCGGGGGTAATCAGCCCCAGCATTTT.

The chain employs TRBV28 and TRBJ2-5, with D possibly TRBD1 on 5 matching bases. V dropped 4 bases and J dropped 5 bases, with 14 bases sitting between them. The CDR3 extends over 14 amino acids. Germline V lookup: CDR1 MDHEN, CDR2 SYDVKM. CDR3 nucleotide sequence: TGTGCCAGCAGTTGGACACAAAAAGGGGAGACCCAGTACTTC. Protein sequence: CASSWTQKGETQYF. The full variable domain, in which reference TRBV28 and TRBJ2-5 provide the parts outside the CDR3, is DVKVTQSSRYLVKRTGEKVFLECVQDMDHENMFWYRQDPGLGLRLIYFSYDVKMKEKGDIPEGYSVSREKKERFSLILESASTNQTSMYLCASSWTQKGETQYFGPGTRLLVL.

This clone was detected a few times. The V and J genes are TRBV4-1 and TRBJ1-4; TRBD1 aligns across 9 bases. This CDR3 has 20 amino acids. Germline loops: CDR1 MGHRA, CDR2 YSYEKL. J was trimmed by 4 bases and V by 3 bases; bases with no gene match: 18. The CDR3 loop is CASSQLKSYRGQADNEKLFF. CDR3 nucleotide sequence: TGCGCCAGCAGCCAGCTGAAATCCTACAGGGGGCAAGCTGATAATGAAAAACTGTTTTTT.

V is TRBV27 and J is TRBJ2-1; TRBD2 aligns across 7 bases. The germline V gene has CDR1 MNHEY and CDR2 SMNVEV (reference sequence). There are 16 residues in the CDR3. V gave up 5 bases and J gave up 5 bases; unmatched junction bases: 12. For the CDR3, the DNA is TGTGCCAGCAGTAGCCTACCTAGCGGTCGCCACAATGAGCAGTTCTTC. Amino acids: CASSSLPSGRHNEQFF.

V is TRBV28 and J is TRBJ2-1; 8 bases agree with TRBD1. The CDR3 runs to 14 residues. Germline V gene lookup returns CDR1 MDHEN and CDR2 SYDVKM. V trimming: 10 bases; J trimming: 4 bases; junction bases outside the gene matches: 9. Here the CDR3 reads CATLDRANYNEQFF. The CDR3 DNA sequence: TGTGCCACCTTGGACAGGGCTAATTACAATGAGCAGTTCTTC.

The chain has TRBV6-5 and TRBJ2-2; D gene uncertain. The CDR3 contains 15 residues. V was pared by 2 bases and J by 5 bases, with 12 bases between. Germline loops: CDR1 MNHEY, CDR2 SVGAGI. The CDR3 spells CASSYQSWGTGELFF. As DNA, the CDR3 is TGTGCCAGCAGTTACCAGTCCTGGGGAACCGGGGAGCTGTTTTTT.

V usage is TRBV7-2 and J usage is TRBJ2-7, with D possibly called TRBD1 or TRBD2 (6 bases each). The CDR3 covers 18 residues. V was shortened by 1 base and J by 3 bases, with 22 bases between the two germline ends. Germline V gene data show CDR1 as SGHTA and CDR2 as FQGNSA. CDR3 amino acids: CASSLERLLGGGFYEQYF. The CDR3 DNA is TGTGCCAGCAGCTTAGAACGGCTCTTGGGGGGCGGATTCTACGAGCAGTACTTC.

The chain uses TRBV7-2 and TRBJ2-3, with D tentatively TRBD1 or TRBD2 (5 bases each). Between the trimmed V and J ends, which lost 6 bases and 2 bases, there was a span of 15 bases. CDR1 is SGHTA, CDR2 FQGNSA, per germline. This CDR3 has 15 amino acids. In DNA, the CDR3 is TGTGCCAGCAGTAAAGGGGAGTGGGTCACAGATACGCAGTATTTT. Residues: CASSKGEWVTDTQYF. Drawing the rest from reference TRBV7-2 and TRBJ2-3, the complete variable domain is GAGVSQSPSNKVTEKGKDVELRCDPISGHTALYWYRQSLGQGLEFLIYFQGNSAPDKSGLPSDRFSAERTGGSVSTLTIQRTQQEDSAVYLCASSKGEWVTDTQYFGPGTRLTVL.

This rearrangement joins TRBV28 to TRBJ1-5, with D perhaps matching TRBD1 (5 bases). There are 14 residues in the CDR3. V lost 3 bases and J 5 bases, leaving 11 bases between the germline ends. From germline, CDR1 is MDHEN and CDR2 SYDVKM. CDR3 sequence: CASSFVRDHQPQHF. The CDR3 region has the DNA TGTGCCAGCAGTTTCGTCAGGGACCATCAGCCCCAGCATTTT. Full variable domain (outside the CDR3, taken from reference TRBV28 and TRBJ1-5): DVKVTQSSRYLVKRTGEKVFLECVQDMDHENMFWYRQDPGLGLRLIYFSYDVKMKEKGDIPEGYSVSREKKERFSLILESASTNQTSMYLCASSFVRDHQPQHFGDGTRLSIL.

This chain links TRBV11-3 with TRBJ2-1; 9 bases match TRBD2. CDR1 is SGHNT, CDR2 YENEEA, per germline. V dropped 3 bases and J dropped 1; count of bases not matched to a gene: 1. CDR3 length: 15 residues. CDR3 loop: CASSFSGSSYNEQFF. CDR3 DNA sequence: TGTGCCAGCAGCTTTAGCGGGAGTTCCTACAATGAGCAGTTCTTC.

In this sample, this clone is medium-sized (0.01 to 0.1%). The chain employs TRBV11-2 and TRBJ1-6; D ambiguous. The CDR3 is 13 residues long. Germline CDR1 SGHAT, CDR2 FQNNGV. V lost 4 bases to trimming and J lost 13 bases, with 14 bases between them. The CDR3 loop is CASSSSTPAPLHF. The DNA for the CDR3 is TGTGCCAGCAGCTCATCGACTCCAGCCCCCCTCCACTTT.

The chain is built from TRBV5-6 and TRBJ1-6, with TRBD1 matching 8 bases. The CDR3 spans 17 residues. The germline V gene encodes CDR1 SGHDT and CDR2 YYEEEE. Trimming took 7 bases from V and 0 from J; bases not matched to a gene: 9. The CDR3 loop reads CASWAGGVSSYNSPLHF. The CDR3 region has the DNA TGTGCCAGCTGGGCAGGGGGCGTAAGCTCCTATAATTCACCCCTCCACTTT. Full variable domain (remainder filled in from reference TRBV5-6 and TRBJ1-6): DAGVTQSPTHLIKTRGQQVTLRCSPKSGHDTVSWYQQALGQGPQFIFQYYEEEERQRGNFPDRFSGHQFPNYSSELNVNALLLGDSALYLCASWAGGVSSYNSPLHFGNGTRLTVT.

J is TRBJ2-1 and V is TRBV27; D not certain. V was trimmed by 6 bases and J by 8 bases, leaving 11 bases between them. Germline CDR1 reads MNHEY; CDR2 reads SMNVEV (reference sequence). The CDR3 totals 12 residues. CDR3 DNA sequence: TGTGCCAGCAGCCGGGTTGGGTATGAGCAGTTCTTC. Its translation is CASSRVGYEQFF.